The clone carrying this TCR beta chain turned up a few times. The data derive from a study of T cells of healthy individuals. Each CDR3 protein gets one entry after TCRdb re-called the 5' RACE reads with MiXCR. The sample shows 85,000 to 100,000 distinct CDR3 sequences, roughly 18% of them seen only once. From germline, CDR1 is SGHDN and CDR2 FVKESK. The ends lost 3 bases at V and 2 bases at J; junction bases unmatched: 6. CDR3 length: 15 residues. The source of this sequence is a human donor in good health. The chain links TRBV14 to TRBJ2-5; TRBD1 matches 7 bases. The CDR3 loop reads CASSHGTAIQETQYF. CDR3 DNA sequence: TGTGCCAGCAGCCACGGGACAGCCATACAAGAGACCCAGTACTTC. Together with reference TRBV14 and TRBJ2-5, the CDR3 gives the full variable domain: EAGVTQFPSHSVIEKGQTVTLRCDPISGHDNLYWYRRVMGKEIKFLLHFVKESKQDESGMPNNRFLAERTGGTYSTLKVQPAELEDSGVYFCASSHGTAIQETQYFGPGTRLLVL.